This TCR beta chain was identified in a study of shared clonotypes between healthy human individuals. Study-level background: Each donor's CD4 naive and CD4 memory cells filled three plates apiece, CD8 naive two, and CD8 memory one.

DNA at about 210 ng, 25,000 to 35,000 T cell genomes, went into sorted-subset replicate PCRs. Generated by immunoSEQ multiplex PCR, the TCRdb table keeps only in-frame clones and is missing some. The sample yields about 870,000 clones, 80% to 95% seen once. The CDR3 loop spans 14 amino acids. Unmatched junction bases numbered 3, after V lost 4 bases and J lost 1 base. In germline, CDR1 is SGHVS, CDR2 FNYEAQ. The study, taken as a whole, reports: Shared clonotypes: about 4.6% naive CD4, about 3.3% naive CD8, less than 2.5% memory CD4, 0.4% to 0.5% memory CD8.

It was CD45RO-negative cells, positively selected for CCR7, that made up naive CD8 cells, with terminally differentiated effector memory CD45RA+ cells excluded. In this sample, this clone turned up once. Its antigen is currently unknown. The clonotype comes from a man aged 25-45 years in good health. The chain is built from TRBV7-6 and TRBJ2-7, with TRBD1 matching over 8 bases. What was sequenced was naive CD8+ T cells sorted from blood. This chain's CDR3 is CASSYRGESYEQYF. In DNA, the CDR3 is TGTGCCAGCAGCTACAGGGGGGAATCCTACGAGCAGTACTTC.